This T cell receptor beta chain was sequenced during a study of shared clonotypes between healthy human individuals. Study-level information: Per-donor plates numbered three CD4 naive, three CD4 memory, two CD8 naive and one CD8 memory.

Profiled with immunoSEQ multiplex PCR; TCRdb holds only in-frame clones, not every one. The data hold 2 million to 3 million clones, with over 85% observed a single time. Specimen: naive CD4+ T cells from PBMCs. Subset noted: CD45RA+ positively selected. The sequence was obtained from a man between 18 and 35 years old in good health. Some clones in this sample may be carry-over from other donors' samples.

In nucleotides, the CDR3 is TGTGCCAGCAGCCAAGATGGCTACCGGGGGATCGGCCCCCAGCATTTT. This sequence encodes CASSQDGYRGIGPQHF. This sequence joins TRBV4-2 and TRBJ1-5, with D possibly TRBD1 on 5 matching bases. V dropped 0 bases and J dropped 10 bases, with 19 bases sitting between them. The CDR3 is 16 amino acids. Germline V CDR1 and CDR2: LGHNA, YNFKEQ.